The clone carrying this T cell receptor beta chain was seen a few times. Its cognate antigen is unknown. The V segment lost 6 bases and the J segment 5 bases; nucleotides outside the gene matches: 9. The CDR3 length is 15 residues. This specimen belongs to a study of identical twins. Whole-study results and caveats: Beta out-of-frame sequences showed weaker excess twin sharing.

TCRdb fed the 5' RACE reads into MiXCR, producing one record per CDR3 protein. The data contain over 550,000 distinct CDR3 sequences, roughly 7.2% of them seen just once; the ten biggest clones take up about 1.5%. The data were also submitted as part of a second study, on yellow fever vaccine responses in identical twins.

The receptor comes from a woman between 18 and 29 years old in good health. The V call is TRBV12-3 or TRBV12-4, the J call TRBJ1-2; the match to TRBD1 covers 10 bases. The specimen sequenced was PBMCs. CDR3 sequence reads: CASSQGTGEPYGYTF. Written as DNA, the CDR3 is TGTGCCAGCAGCCAGGGGACAGGGGAACCTTATGGCTACACCTTC.